This T cell receptor (beta chain) was observed in a study of OX40 agonist ivuxolimab in advanced cancers. Germline V lookup: CDR1 SGDLS, CDR2 YYNGEE. Trimming cost V 4 bases and J 1 base, with 17 bases left between them. The CDR3 is made up of 17 amino acids. Method: immunoSEQ multiplex PCR; TCRdb's copy keeps in-frame clones and lacks some. The sample yields around 58,000 clones, roughly 93% seen once. The receptor's source is an adult with an advanced solid tumor such as melanoma, head and neck, liver or kidney cancer. The specimen was CD4+ or CD8+ T cells sorted from blood, collected in a trial of the OX40 agonist ivuxolimab. The rearrangement links TRBV9 to TRBJ2-2; D gene unclear. CDR3 protein: CASSPSRVGQNTGELFF. CDR3 DNA: TGTGCCAGCAGCCCCAGTAGGGTAGGGCAGAACACCGGGGAGCTGTTTTTT. The full variable domain, in which reference TRBV9 and TRBJ2-2 provide the parts outside the CDR3, is DSGVTQTPKHLITATGQRVTLRCSPRSGDLSVYWYQQSLDQGLQFLIQYYNGEERAKGNILERFSAQQFPDLHSELNLSSLELGDSALYFCASSPSRVGQNTGELFFGEGSRLTVL.